The 3 T cell receptor beta chains presented below share a single source sample, sequenced in a study of OX40 agonist ivuxolimab in advanced cancers. The repertoire was sequenced with immunoSEQ multiplex PCR; TCRdb's copy has only in-frame clones and lacks some. This repertoire shows over 50,000 clones, more than 85% found once; its top ten account for 1.2% to 1.5%. Sequences were derived from CD4+ or CD8+ T cells sorted from blood, sampled in a trial of the OX40 agonist ivuxolimab. The receptors derive from an adult with an advanced solid tumor such as melanoma, head and neck, liver or kidney cancer.

The chain employs TRBV10-2 and TRBJ2-3; no clear D gene. Trimming left V 3 bases short and J 3 bases short, with 10 bases between. Germline-derived CDR1 and CDR2 are WSHSY and SAAADI. CDR3 length equals 14 residues. CDR3 nucleotide sequence: TGCGCCAGCAGTGATCGCCGAAGGACAGATACGCAGTATTTT. It translates to CASSDRRRTDTQYF.

A single count supports this clone. This sequence joins TRBV2 and TRBJ2-7, with 7 bases aligning to TRBD1. V lost 6 bases, J lost 2 bases, and 1 base stayed unmatched. The CDR3 length is 12 residues. Germline V gene sequence: CDR1 SNHLY, CDR2 FYNNEI. The CDR3 DNA is TGTGCCAGCAGAGGGGGCGCCTACGAGCAGTACTTC. Its protein product is CASRGGAYEQYF.

The table lists this clone with a count of one. The chain recombines TRBV29-1 with TRBJ1-2; TRBD1 matches 12 bases. The V gene end was trimmed by 6 bases and the J gene end by 8 bases; junction bases not matched to a gene: 10. The CDR3 has 14 amino acids. CDR1 and CDR2 from the germline V gene are SQVTM and ANQGSEA. CDR3 nucleotides: TGCAGCGTAGCCGGGGACAGGGGGCTGCGGGGCTACACCTTC. This translates into CSVAGDRGLRGYTF.